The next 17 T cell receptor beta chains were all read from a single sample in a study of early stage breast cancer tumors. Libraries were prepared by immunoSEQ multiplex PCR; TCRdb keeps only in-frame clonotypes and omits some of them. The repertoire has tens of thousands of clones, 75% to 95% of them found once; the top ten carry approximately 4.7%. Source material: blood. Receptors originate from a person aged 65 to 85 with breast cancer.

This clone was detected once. CDR3 sequence reads: CASSLSGQVEDEQYF. In nucleotides, the CDR3 is TGCGCCAGCAGCTTGAGCGGACAGGTTGAGGACGAGCAGTACTTC. V and J are TRBV5-1 and TRBJ2-7; 7 nucleotides agree with TRBD1. CDR1 is SGHRS, CDR2 YFSETQ, per germline. The CDR3 spans 15 residues. The trim removed 1 base at V and 5 bases at J, leaving 9 bases unmatched.

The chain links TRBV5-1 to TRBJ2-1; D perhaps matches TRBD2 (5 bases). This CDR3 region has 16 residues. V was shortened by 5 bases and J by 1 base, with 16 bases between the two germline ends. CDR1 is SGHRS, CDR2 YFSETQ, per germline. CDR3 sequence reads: CASRPEPGGSYNEQFF. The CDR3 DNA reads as TGCGCCAGCAGGCCAGAGCCCGGCGGGTCCTACAATGAGCAGTTCTTC.

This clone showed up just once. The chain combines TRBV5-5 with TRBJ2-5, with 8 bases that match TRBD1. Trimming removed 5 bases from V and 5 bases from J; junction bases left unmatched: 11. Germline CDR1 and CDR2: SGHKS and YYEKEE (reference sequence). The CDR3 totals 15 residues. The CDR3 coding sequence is TGTGCCAGCAGTCCCGGGGACAGGAGTCGGGAGACCCAGTACTTC. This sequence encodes CASSPGDRSRETQYF.

CDR3 in DNA: TGCAGCGTTGCACAGGATCTCACAATACAGCAGTTCTTC. Residues: CSVAQDLTIQQFF. The J gene is TRBJ2-1, the V gene TRBV29-1, with a weak D call TRBD1 (5 bases). This CDR3 has 13 residues. The germline gives CDR1 SQVTM, CDR2 ANQGSEA. Trimming cost V 4 bases and J 11 bases, with 18 bases left between them.

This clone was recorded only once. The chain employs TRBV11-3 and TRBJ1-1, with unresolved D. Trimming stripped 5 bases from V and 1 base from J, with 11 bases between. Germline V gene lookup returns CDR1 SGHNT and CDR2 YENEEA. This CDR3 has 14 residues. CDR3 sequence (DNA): TGTGCCAGCAGCGACCAAGGAGGGAACACTGAAGCTTTCTTT. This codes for CASSDQGGNTEAFF.

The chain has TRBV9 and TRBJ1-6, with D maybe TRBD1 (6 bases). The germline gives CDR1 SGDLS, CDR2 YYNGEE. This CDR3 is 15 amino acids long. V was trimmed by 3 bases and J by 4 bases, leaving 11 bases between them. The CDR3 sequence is CASSARQAYNSPLHF. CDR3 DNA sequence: TGTGCCAGCAGCGCCCGACAGGCTTATAATTCACCCCTCCACTTT.

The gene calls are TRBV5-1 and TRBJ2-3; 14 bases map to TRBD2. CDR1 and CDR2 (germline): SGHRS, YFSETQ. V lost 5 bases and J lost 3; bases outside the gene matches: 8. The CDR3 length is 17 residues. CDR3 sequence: CASSLGLAGASTDTQYF. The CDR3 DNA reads TGCGCCAGCAGTCTGGGACTAGCGGGAGCTTCTACAGATACGCAGTATTTT. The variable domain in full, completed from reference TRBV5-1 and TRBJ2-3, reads KAGVTQTPRYLIKTRGQQVTLSCSPISGHRSVSWYQQTPGQGLQFLFEYFSETQRNKGNFPGRFSGRQFSNSRSEMNVSTLELGDSALYLCASSLGLAGASTDTQYFGPGTRLTVL.

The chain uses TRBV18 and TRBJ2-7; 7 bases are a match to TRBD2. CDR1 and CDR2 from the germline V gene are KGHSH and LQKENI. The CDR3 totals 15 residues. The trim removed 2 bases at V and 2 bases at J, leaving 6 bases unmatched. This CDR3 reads CASSPGGAGTYEQYF. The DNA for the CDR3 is TGTGCCAGCTCACCAGGTGGAGCGGGAACCTACGAGCAGTACTTC.

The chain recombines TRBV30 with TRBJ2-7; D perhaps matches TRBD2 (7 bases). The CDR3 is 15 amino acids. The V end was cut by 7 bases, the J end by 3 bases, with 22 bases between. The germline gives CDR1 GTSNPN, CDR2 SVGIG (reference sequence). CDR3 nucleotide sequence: TGTGCCTTAAACTTGGGGGGGGCACAGATCTACGAGCAGTACTTC. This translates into CALNLGGAQIYEQYF.

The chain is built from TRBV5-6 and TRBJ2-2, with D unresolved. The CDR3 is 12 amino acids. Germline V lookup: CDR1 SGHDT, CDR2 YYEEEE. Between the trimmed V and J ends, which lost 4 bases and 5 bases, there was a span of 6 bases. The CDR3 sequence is CASSPGTGELFF. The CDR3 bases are TGTGCCAGCAGCCCCGGTACCGGGGAGCTGTTTTTT.

CDR3 region: CASSVQGTYNEQFF. CDR3 coding DNA: TGTGCCAGCAGCGTACAGGGGACCTACAATGAGCAGTTCTTC. The J gene is TRBJ2-1, the V gene TRBV9, with D maybe TRBD1 (6 bases). Germline CDR1 and CDR2: SGDLS and YYNGEE. The CDR3 runs to 14 residues. V was clipped by 1 base and J by 2 bases, with 7 bases between them.

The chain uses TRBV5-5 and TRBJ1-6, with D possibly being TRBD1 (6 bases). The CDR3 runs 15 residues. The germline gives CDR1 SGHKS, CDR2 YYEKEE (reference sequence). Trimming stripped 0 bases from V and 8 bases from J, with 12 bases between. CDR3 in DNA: TGTGCCAGCAGCTTGGCCCGGGGGGGGCATTCACCCCTCCACTTT. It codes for CASSLARGGHSPLHF.

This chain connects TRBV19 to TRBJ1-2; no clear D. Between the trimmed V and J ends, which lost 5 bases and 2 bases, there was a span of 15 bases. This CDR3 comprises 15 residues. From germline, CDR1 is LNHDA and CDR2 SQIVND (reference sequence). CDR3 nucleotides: TGTGCCAGTAGTGACCCCCTGGGAGGAAACTATGGCTACACCTTC. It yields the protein CASSDPLGGNYGYTF.

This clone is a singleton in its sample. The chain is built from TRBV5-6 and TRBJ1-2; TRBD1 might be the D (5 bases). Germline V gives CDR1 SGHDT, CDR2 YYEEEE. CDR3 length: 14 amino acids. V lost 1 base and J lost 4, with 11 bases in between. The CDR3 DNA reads TGTGCCAGCAGCTTGTGGAGCGGGGCCTATGGCTACACCTTC. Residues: CASSLWSGAYGYTF.

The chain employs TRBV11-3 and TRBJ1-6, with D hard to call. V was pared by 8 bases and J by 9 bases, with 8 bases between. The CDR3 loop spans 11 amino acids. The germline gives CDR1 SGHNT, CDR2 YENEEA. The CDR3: CASSVGSPLHF. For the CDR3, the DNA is TGTGCCAGCTCCGTCGGTTCACCCCTCCACTTT.

CDR3 residues: CASSPGQAGQETQYF. The DNA of the CDR3 is TGCGCCAGCAGCCCGGGACAAGCCGGCCAAGAGACCCAGTACTTC. V gene TRBV5-1 combines with J gene TRBJ2-5; D might be TRBD1 (6 bases). The CDR3 covers 15 residues. Germline loops: CDR1 SGHRS, CDR2 YFSETQ. Trimming took off 4 bases at V and 1 base at J, with 14 bases between the two ends.

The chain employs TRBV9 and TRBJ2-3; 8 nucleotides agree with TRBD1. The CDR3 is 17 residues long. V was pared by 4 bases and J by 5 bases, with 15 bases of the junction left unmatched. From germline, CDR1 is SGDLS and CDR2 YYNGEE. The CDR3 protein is CASSPERTGMTGDTQYF. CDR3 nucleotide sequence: TGTGCCAGCAGCCCAGAGAGGACAGGGATGACGGGAGATACGCAGTATTTT. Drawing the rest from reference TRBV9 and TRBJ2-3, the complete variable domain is DSGVTQTPKHLITATGQRVTLRCSPRSGDLSVYWYQQSLDQGLQFLIQYYNGEERAKGNILERFSAQQFPDLHSELNLSSLELGDSALYFCASSPERTGMTGDTQYFGPGTRLTVL.